There are a few counts of the clone carrying this TCR beta chain. Its cognate antigen is unknown. The data are from a study of identical twins. A universal primer site was incorporated via template switching, and the cDNA contained unique molecular identifiers. A single record per CDR3 protein comes from TCRdb applying MiXCR to the 5' RACE reads. In the table there are some 730,000 distinct CDR3 sequences, 15% to 20% of which are singletons. Study results and limitations: Memory repertoires lacked the insertion deficit that abundant cord blood beta clonotypes showed.

Another study also made use of these data, one on T cells expressing NK-cell markers.

Sequencing used PBMCs. The clonotype originates from a woman aged 18-29 years in good health.

The CDR3 protein is CASSLRDRPNTEAFF. The CDR3 nucleotides are TGTGCCAGCAGTCTCCGGGACAGACCGAACACTGAAGCTTTCTTT. This chain links TRBV6-1 with TRBJ1-1; TRBD1 aligns across 7 bases. CDR3 length equals 15 residues. V lost 5 bases and J lost 1; bases outside the gene matches: 7. Germline CDR1 reads MNHNS; CDR2 reads SASEGT.